These T cell receptor beta chains were read from a single sample in a study of T cells in Graves' hyperthyroidism and ophthalmopathy. Each CDR3 protein gets one entry after TCRdb re-called the multiplex PCR reads with MiXCR. The table shows hundreds of thousands of distinct CDR3 sequences, with around 45% occurring only once. Sequencing was done on a sample of peripheral blood or thyroid tissue (not recorded which). The source is a woman aged 18-29 years with Graves' hyperthyroidism. Both conserved end residues are trimmed from each CDR3.

v_call,cdr3_aa
TRBV7-6,ASSLRGGPTEAF
TRBV20-1,SGRTREGPSYEQY
TRBV7-9,ASSPPRGGGTDTQY
TRBV7-2,ASSQVSFEDEKLF
TRBV7-8,ASASSKGLHEQY
TRBV10-3,AISDPPKMQY
TRBV6-5,ASSPGINTIY
TRBV20-1,SALNLRGRGAQPQH
TRBV2,ASLPWYQETQY
TRBV24-1,ATSGTVNTEAF
TRBV7-6,ASSAMSGGRVETQY
TRBV20-1,SARGSRYT
TRBV25-1,ASTLQGSMNTEAF
TRBV2,ASSEGGRGLPATNEKLF
TRBV14,ASSQGARRTEQY
TRBV19,ASSVLGSGANVLT
TRBV29-1,SVEVGESGGELF
TRBV7-9,ASSPGQGMIGEKLF
TRBV2,ASSQAAGNTIY
TRBV20-1,SAKGLADYEQY
TRBV12-3/TRBV12-4,ASLGGTGANVLT
TRBV5-1,ASRRPGSEQY
TRBV25-1,ASSYLAGPAQETQY
TRBV10-3,AISEGGDTEAF
TRBV29-1,SAHRNTEAF
TRBV15,ATSRDAGPAGGYEQY
TRBV10-3,AISESGGDYGYT
TRBV6-4,ASSDGGANVLT
TRBV7-9,ASSLESQGTQPQH
TRBV12-3/TRBV12-4,ASSAGTSGRHEQY
TRBV10-3,AISETSGNTEAF
TRBV29-1,SVDEGGGTEAF
TRBV19,ASRLSGTDVETQY
TRBV7-9,ASSTGTGTSPLH
TRBV12-3/TRBV12-4,ASSRTSGWDGELF
TRBV7-9,ASSLQGQGANTIY
TRBV24-1,ATSDSQGASGTYEQY
TRBV20-1,SARLERDREQY
TRBV10-3,ALTGTGTGEQY
TRBV29-1,SVAGRQNEKLF
TRBV7-9,ASSLGDTGYEQY
TRBV7-2,ASSNPQTTNEKLF
TRBV10-3,AIKRESSGNTIY
TRBV2,ASSEDLGRVPLH
TRBV29-1,SVEGTGTEAF
TRBV10-3,AISELQGKNTEAF
TRBV29-1,SVERGSGHEQY